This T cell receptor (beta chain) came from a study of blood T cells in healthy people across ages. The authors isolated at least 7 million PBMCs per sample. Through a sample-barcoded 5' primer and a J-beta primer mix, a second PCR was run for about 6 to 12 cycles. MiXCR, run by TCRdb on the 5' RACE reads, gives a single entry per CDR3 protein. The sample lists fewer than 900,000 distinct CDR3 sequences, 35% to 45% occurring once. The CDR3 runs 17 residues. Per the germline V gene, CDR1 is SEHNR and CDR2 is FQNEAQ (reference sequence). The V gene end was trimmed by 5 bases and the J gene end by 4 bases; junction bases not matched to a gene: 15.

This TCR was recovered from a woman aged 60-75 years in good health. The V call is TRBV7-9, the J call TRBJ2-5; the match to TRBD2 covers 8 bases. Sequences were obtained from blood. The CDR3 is CASSLTSGGRVGETQYF. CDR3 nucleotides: TGTGCCAGCAGCCTTACTAGCGGCGGCCGGGTTGGAGAGACCCAGTACTTC.